In this sample, the clone carrying this T cell receptor (beta chain) turned up a few times. Amplification of TCR beta CDR3 regions was performed using RNA transcripts as template. The HTBI set primed first-round TCR CDR3 RT-PCR. TCRdb re-derived calls from the multiplex PCR reads in MiXCR, one entry per CDR3 protein. The sample shows approximately 740,000 distinct CDR3 sequences, 14% of them seen only once. This entry comes from a study of T cells in Graves' hyperthyroidism and ophthalmopathy. Trimming removed 6 bases at V and 2 bases at J, with 14 bases between. This CDR3 is built from 15 residues. Germline V CDR1 and CDR2: LNHDA, SQIVND (reference sequence).

The V gene is TRBV19, the J gene TRBJ1-5; the D gene is possibly TRBD1 (5 bases). The sequence came from a woman aged 18-29 years with Graves' hyperthyroidism. Sequenced material: blood. For the CDR3, the DNA is TGTGCCAGTAGCACGGACGGGACGGGCAATCAGCCCCAGCATTTT. Protein: CASSTDGTGNQPQHF.